These T cell receptor beta chains were read from a single sample in a study of cytomegalovirus exposure and HLA in healthy donors. Produced via immunoSEQ multiplex PCR; TCRdb's table is partial and in-frame only. Among approximately 110,000 clones listed, around 73% were seen once. Sequencing used PBMCs. These receptors all come from a man aged 60 to 69 in good health and CMV-seropositive. The CDR3 runs from the conserved cysteine through the conserved F or W. The order of the fields is D gene, V gene, J gene, CDR3 length, CDR3 protein. The D gene is left open where the match is weak.

>TRBD1|TRBV19|TRBJ1-5|16
CASSIETAGGDQPQHF
>NA|TRBV27|TRBJ2-7|15
CASSPSTGRTYEQYF
>TRBD1|TRBV30|TRBJ2-7|15
CAWSLGGQGGYEQYF
>NA|TRBV2|TRBJ1-5|14
CAISNSLKSQPQHF
>NA|TRBV19|TRBJ1-2|13
CASSRTGNYGYTF
>NA|TRBV7-3|TRBJ2-1|15
CASSSQGGPYNEQFF
>NA|TRBV10-1|TRBJ1-5|15
CASSESKLTGQPQHF
>NA|TRBV5-1|TRBJ1-1|15
CASSLQGQPSDEAFF
>NA|TRBV5-1|TRBJ2-2|15
CASSLLLTDGGELFF
>TRBD2|TRBV11-2|TRBJ2-1|16
CASSFRTSGGYNEQFF
>TRBD1|TRBV10-2|TRBJ1-1|15
CASSGDRELDTEAFF
>NA|TRBV6-5|TRBJ1-5|15
CASNPAPGDDQPQHF
>NA|TRBV21-1|TRBJ1-4|16
CASLIGTGGASEKLFF
>TRBD1|TRBV4-1|TRBJ1-3|19
CASSQVTSRDSSPGNTIYF
>TRBD1|TRBV7-8|TRBJ1-2|17
CASSPDPRQGKNYGYTF
>NA|TRBV15|TRBJ2-7|15
CATSRDSGGVYEQYF
>NA|TRBV5-8|TRBJ2-1|11
CASSLAGEQFF
>NA|TRBV2|TRBJ1-6|15
CASSEFTVYNSPLHF
>TRBD1|TRBV29-1|TRBJ1-2|14
CSVDPGQYNYGYTF
>TRBD1|TRBV5-1|TRBJ1-6|13
CASNRQGDSPLHF
>NA|TRBV27|TRBJ2-5|13
CASSSDNQETQYF
>NA|TRBV7-9|TRBJ1-1|13
CASSRYFGTEAFF
>NA|TRBV29-1|TRBJ1-1|13
CSVHFSQDTEAFF
>NA|TRBV6-1|TRBJ1-4|17
CASSEPRTAGANEKLFF
>NA|TRBV4-2|TRBJ1-2|14
CASSQDDGVDGYTF
>NA|TRBV10-1|TRBJ2-3|20
CASRPRIRDFERASTDTQYF
>NA|TRBV5-8|TRBJ2-6|19
CASSTPDRHRSSGANVLTF
>NA|TRBV7-3|TRBJ2-3|13
CASSSRVADTQYF
>NA|TRBV25-1|TRBJ2-1|17
CASSETAVRDFDGRQFF
>NA|TRBV5-1|TRBJ2-5|15
CASSSDAGMRGTQYF
>TRBD2|TRBV2|TRBJ2-1|15
CASSLLAGVKNEQFF
>NA|TRBV30|TRBJ2-1|15
CAWLQMGQGWGEQFF
>TRBD1|TRBV5-1|TRBJ2-7|15
CASSLAETGGYEQYF
>TRBD1|TRBV6-6|TRBJ1-6|14
CATLSRDRDSPLHF
>NA|TRBV5-1|TRBJ1-2|14
CASSTLTPNYGYTF
>NA|TRBV7-9|TRBJ1-1|15
CASSLEMAGYTEAFF
>NA|TRBV7-3|TRBJ2-7|24
CASSLISGNHVKTGISSQPYEQYF
>NA|TRBV5-3|TRBJ1-1|12
CARSADRLKAFF
>TRBD2|TRBV19|TRBJ2-2|15
CAISERGDQTGELFF
>TRBD2|TRBV5-1|TRBJ2-3|15
CASSSQGTRGGSQYF
>NA|TRBV2|TRBJ2-6|15
CASSAQGSGANVLTF
>NA|TRBV5-1|TRBJ1-1|14
CASSLKTGNTEAFF
>NA|TRBV19|TRBJ2-1|15
CASSQGVPTYNEQFF
>NA|TRBV10-2|TRBJ1-1|14
CASSEKGGRGGAFF
>NA|TRBV5-1|TRBJ2-3|17
CASSLELRGAGADTQYF
>TRBD1|TRBV28|TRBJ1-1|13
CASSSLDRGEAFF
>NA|TRBV27|TRBJ1-5|14
CASSSGRTNQPQHF
>NA|TRBV30|TRBJ2-7|11
CAWRAAYEQYF
>NA|TRBV19|TRBJ2-3|15
CASSIGTQVTDTQYF
>TRBD1|TRBV30|TRBJ2-7|13
CAWDRGRRGEQYF
>TRBD1|TRBV29-1|TRBJ2-3|13
CSVAGTGADTQYF
>NA|TRBV6-5|TRBJ1-2|15
CASSPSGGGIYGYTF
>TRBD1|TRBV5-1|TRBJ2-2|14
CASSGTGGTGELFF
>NA|TRBV5-1|TRBJ1-6|15
CASSPSLGGRSPLHF
>TRBD1|TRBV2|TRBJ2-6|16
CATAPFDRGYLNVLTF
>NA|TRBV7-3|TRBJ2-3|15
CASSLDGGHTDTQYF
>NA|TRBV28|TRBJ1-4|15
CASSLGGDGGEKLFF
>TRBD1|TRBV11-3|TRBJ2-5|15
CASSFRTGAEETQYF
>NA|TRBV2|TRBJ2-7|14
CASSEQGFAYEQYF